Sequencing of this T cell receptor (beta chain) was carried out in a study of T-cell reconstitution after alpha-beta-depleted transplantation in children. Findings and caveats of the study: After transplant, high TCRbeta diversity at day 60 in some patients arose from surviving recipient T cells and thymic progenitors.

In the case of this clonotype: The antigen is undetermined.

Unique molecular identifiers were built into the TCRbeta library. Using its own MiXCR run on the PCR reads, TCRdb lists one record per CDR3 protein. Among around 490,000 distinct CDR3 sequences listed, about 10% were seen once. Trimming shortened V by 2 bases and J by 1 base, and 17 bases separated the two germline ends. The CDR3 runs 17 residues. CDR1 and CDR2 from the germline V gene are MNHEY and SMNVEV (reference sequence). This sample comprised PBMCs, mostly from graft donor cells, obtained 180 days after TCRalphabeta/CD19-depleted stem cell transplant. The genes are TRBV27 and TRBJ1-2, with a weak D call TRBD1 (5 bases). This clonotype originated in a female patient aged 2-9 years who had a stem cell transplant for aplastic anemia, so the T cells may come from the graft donor. The CDR3 nucleotides are TGTGCCAGCAGTTTACTGGCAGGGAGCAATGATAACTATGGCTACACCTTC. Translated, it gives CASSLLAGSNDNYGYTF.